The rows below give T cell receptor beta chains drawn from one sample of a study of cytomegalovirus exposure and HLA in healthy donors. Profiling relied on immunoSEQ multiplex PCR, and the TCRdb table lists in-frame clones only, not all of them. The data hold approximately 57,000 clones, with over 85% observed a single time. Sequencing used PBMCs. The source is a woman aged 18 to 35 in good health and CMV-seronegative. The conserved cysteine and the conserved F or W are not part of the CDR3 here. A clone size is listed for some rows: how often the clone was seen (once, few, many), or a class if it is expanded.

J,V,size,CDR3
TRBJ2-2,TRBV30,-,AWSVLETDTGELF
TRBJ2-2,TRBV11-2,-,ASSLAGGVGGELF
TRBJ1-1,TRBV6-1,-,ASSEARGGSAEAF
TRBJ2-3,TRBV27,-,ASSIRQGTSTDTQY
TRBJ2-7,TRBV5-1,-,ASSGPGTASSYEQY
TRBJ1-1,TRBV9,-,ASSSESRGLNTEAF
TRBJ2-5,TRBV10-3,-,AISGQMGLEETQY
TRBJ1-2,TRBV20-1,-,SASISRESG
TRBJ1-1,TRBV19,-,ASSIARDTEAF
TRBJ2-1,TRBV4-1,-,ASSPRLDTNEQF
TRBJ1-1,TRBV7-2,-,ASSLLRGNTEAF
TRBJ1-1,TRBV7-8,-,ASSPTTEAF
TRBJ1-2,TRBV6-5,-,ASSYLMGSYGYT
TRBJ2-3,TRBV7-2,once,ASSFILAGGRDTDTQY
TRBJ2-1,TRBV6-1,-,ASVERGSSYNEQF
TRBJ2-1,TRBV6-4,-,ASSESGGTSFEQF
TRBJ2-5,TRBV2,-,ASSGDSGAETQY
TRBJ1-2,TRBV27,-,ASRTGGGGYT
TRBJ1-2,TRBV18,-,ASSPPFQSRADGYT